The TCR beta chain under discussion was sequenced for a study of shared clonotypes between healthy human individuals. The germline CDR1 and CDR2 sequences are MNHNS and SASEGT. The CDR3 loop spans 14 amino acids. The V and J ends lost 2 bases and 2 bases respectively, with 9 bases between them. This clone showed up just once. The assay was run at deep level. Authors' analysis steps: Filtering was not the same, since immunoSEQ gave junction-only sequences without quality scores. Only in-frame clones appear in the TCRdb table, and some are missing; sequencing was by immunoSEQ multiplex PCR. V and J calls and clone size are those listed in that table; D and trimming were worked out from the DNA. The sample contains about 300,000 clones, approximately 79% of which appear only once. The split of CD4+ cells yielded CD45RA+ naive and CD45RA-negative memory subsets.

This receptor was taken from a man in his thirties or forties in good health. V gene TRBV6-1 combines with J gene TRBJ1-1; D remains unclear. Sequenced material: memory CD4+ T cells sorted from blood. The subset: CD45RA-negative fraction. The CDR3 sequence: CASSEYRFNTEAFF. Written as DNA, the CDR3 is TGTGCCAGCAGTGAATACAGATTCAACACTGAAGCTTTCTTT.